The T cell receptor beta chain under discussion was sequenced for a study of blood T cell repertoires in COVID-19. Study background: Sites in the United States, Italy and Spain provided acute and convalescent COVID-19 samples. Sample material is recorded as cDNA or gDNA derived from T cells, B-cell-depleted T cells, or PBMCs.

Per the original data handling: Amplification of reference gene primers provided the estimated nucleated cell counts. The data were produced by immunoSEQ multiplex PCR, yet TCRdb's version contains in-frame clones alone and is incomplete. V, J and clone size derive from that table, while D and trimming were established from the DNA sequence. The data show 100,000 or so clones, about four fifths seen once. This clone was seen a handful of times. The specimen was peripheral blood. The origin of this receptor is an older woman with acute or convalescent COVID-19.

The CDR3 is CASSQSRDTYGYTF. CDR3 sequence (DNA): TGTGCCAGCAGCCAAAGCCGGGACACCTATGGCTACACCTTC. V usage is TRBV14 and J usage is TRBJ1-2, with D possibly matching TRBD1 (6 bases). Trimming took 2 bases from V and 4 from J, leaving 11 bases between them. Germline lookup yields CDR1 SGHDN and CDR2 FVKESK. The length of the CDR3 is 14 residues.